This T cell receptor (beta chain) was identified in a study of blood T cell repertoires in COVID-19. Across the study: PBMCs, B-cell-depleted T cells, or T cells were the source of the cDNA or gDNA that made up the material.

J lost 2 bases, V lost 0 bases, and 5 bases had no gene match. Per the germline V gene, CDR1 is SGHNT and CDR2 is YYREEE (reference sequence). The CDR3 length is 17 residues. Original analysis: From reference gene primer amplification, estimates of nucleated cell counts were derived. Some clones are missing from TCRdb's copy, which holds only in-frame ones; the method was immunoSEQ multiplex PCR. V and J calls plus clone size are reproduced from that table; the DNA served to infer D and trimming. This table has roughly 320,000 clones, roughly 85% appearing once. Sequencing was done on a sample of peripheral blood. The TCR sequence derives from a human donor in a cohort sampled during active COVID-19. J is TRBJ2-2 and V is TRBV5-4, with TRBD1 identical over 9 bases. Here the CDR3 reads CASSLAPGQGNTGELFF. In DNA form, the CDR3 reads TGTGCCAGCAGCTTGGCTCCGGGACAGGGAAACACCGGGGAGCTGTTTTTT.